A single sample gave rise to the 30 T cell receptor beta chains below, sequenced in a study of a mutant IDH1 vaccine in newly diagnosed glioma. Time point denoted: week 5, during vaccination. Every single dose of the vaccine, 300 ug of mutant IDH1 20-mer peptide, came with topical imiquimod. Here immunoSEQ multiplex PCR was the method, and the copy in TCRdb shows in-frame clones only, minus some. Counted here are tens of thousands of clones, about 91% occurring once; the ten biggest clones make up approximately 0.6%. These receptors' antigens are unknown. The sample consisted of PBMCs, taken from a glioma patient whose treatment included an IDH1 peptide vaccine. These TCRs come from a woman between 45 and 60 years old with glioma.

This clone has just one count. The genes are TRBV5-1 and TRBJ2-7; 7 bases agree with TRBD2. The junction had 7 bases not matched to a gene; V was cut back by 0 bases and J by 1 base. The germline V gene encodes CDR1 SGHRS and CDR2 YFSETQ. CDR3 length: 16 amino acids. DNA of the CDR3: TGCGCCAGCAGCTTGGCCGGGGGGATCCCATCCTACGAGCAGTACTTC. It yields the protein CASSLAGGIPSYEQYF.

This chain joins TRBV7-3 and TRBJ1-1, with a possible D match to TRBD1 (5 bases). V lost 5 bases and J 1 base, leaving 14 bases between the germline ends. CDR3 length: 15 amino acids. The germline gives CDR1 SGHTA, CDR2 FQGTGA. The CDR3 DNA follows: TGTGCCAGCAGCGCCAGCGGGGCGAAGAACACTGAAGCTTTCTTT. It yields the protein CASSASGAKNTEAFF.

The chain has TRBV5-1 and TRBJ2-4, with 7 positions matching TRBD1. V lost 1 base and J lost 1; bases outside the gene matches: 11. This CDR3 comprises 18 residues. Germline loops: CDR1 SGHRS, CDR2 YFSETQ. The CDR3 region has the DNA TGCGCCAGCAGCTTGTCGGGACAGCGCGGAGGTGCCAAAAACATTCAGTACTTC. Encoded protein: CASSLSGQRGGAKNIQYF.

The chain carries TRBV20-1 and TRBJ2-7; possible D gene TRBD1, 5 bases. The germline V gene encodes CDR1 DFQATT and CDR2 SNEGSKA (reference sequence). V lost 5 bases and J lost 6, with 11 bases in between. The CDR3 consists of 11 residues. CDR3 region: CSARSGSEQYF. The CDR3 bases are TGCAGTGCTCGATCAGGGTCCGAGCAGTACTTC.

The CDR3 sequence: CASSQAGTGGYEQFF. CDR3 nucleotide sequence: TGCGCCAGCAGCCAGGCCGGGACAGGGGGGTATGAGCAGTTCTTC. The chain is built from TRBV4-1 and TRBJ2-1, with 11 nucleotides matching TRBD1. This CDR3 has 15 amino acids. V dropped 3 bases and J dropped 8; count of bases not matched to a gene: 6. Germline CDR1 and CDR2: MGHRA and YSYEKL.

This chain connects TRBV5-4 to TRBJ1-1; D not certain. In germline, CDR1 is SGHNT, CDR2 YYREEE (reference sequence). Trimming pared 5 bases from V and 8 bases from J, leaving 19 bases between. The CDR3 loop spans 14 amino acids. This CDR3 is CASSPDMGVGEAFF. DNA of the CDR3: TGTGCCAGCAGTCCTGACATGGGTGTAGGGGAAGCTTTCTTT.

This chain connects TRBV7-9 to TRBJ2-6; D is undetermined. The CDR3 is made up of 13 amino acids. The V gene lost 4 bases and the J gene lost 3 bases, with 4 bases spanning the gap. In germline, CDR1 is SEHNR, CDR2 FQNEAQ (reference sequence). DNA for the CDR3: TGTGCCAGCAGCTGGCGTGGGGCCAACGTCCTGACTTTC. It yields the protein CASSWRGANVLTF.

The chain employs TRBV4-2 and TRBJ2-5, with D uncertain. The CDR3 has 17 amino acids. CDR1 is LGHNA and CDR2 is YNFKEQ in the germline V gene. Trimming left V 3 bases short and J 2 bases short, with 19 bases between. Here the CDR3 DNA reads TGTGCCAGCAGCCAGGAGTCCGGGCCGACAAAACAAGAGACCCAGTACTTC. Translated, it gives CASSQESGPTKQETQYF.

This rearrangement joins TRBV27 to TRBJ2-3; TRBD2 matches 12 bases. Trimming cost V 6 bases and J 8 bases; bases outside gene matches: 15. Germline lookup yields CDR1 MNHEY and CDR2 SMNVEV (reference sequence). There are 17 residues in the CDR3. CDR3 residues: CASRLKGTSGPRGTQYF. The CDR3 DNA sequence: TGTGCCAGCAGATTAAAGGGGACTAGCGGGCCGAGGGGTACGCAGTATTTT.

The chain carries TRBV2 and TRBJ1-2; 9 bases map to TRBD1. The germline gives CDR1 SNHLY, CDR2 FYNNEI. Trimming took 6 bases from V and 2 from J; bases not matched to a gene: 7. The CDR3 has 15 amino acids. CDR3 bases: TGTGCCAGCAGAGATTACAGGGGGCGCAACTATGGCTACACCTTC. Its protein product is CASRDYRGRNYGYTF.

The chain uses TRBV7-9 and TRBJ2-5; D is unclear. The CDR3 totals 13 residues. The germline V and J ends were trimmed by 5 bases and 5 bases, with 12 bases remaining between them. Germline V gene lookup returns CDR1 SEHNR and CDR2 FQNEAQ (reference sequence). The CDR3: CASSQARRETQYF. In DNA form, the CDR3 reads TGTGCCAGCAGCCAGGCCCGTCGGGAGACCCAGTACTTC.

This chain uses TRBV9 with TRBJ2-1, with D hard to call. Looked up from germline, CDR1 is SGDLS and CDR2 is YYNGEE. The CDR3 loop spans 12 amino acids. The V and J ends lost 3 bases and 6 bases respectively, with 7 bases between them. CDR3: CASSERPNEQFF. The DNA of the CDR3 is TGTGCCAGCAGCGAGAGACCCAATGAGCAGTTCTTC.

The chain employs TRBV30 and TRBJ2-1, with D perhaps matching TRBD1 (6 bases). This CDR3 has 15 residues. V was shortened by 2 bases and J by 6 bases, with 17 bases between the two germline ends. Germline V gene data show CDR1 as GTSNPN and CDR2 as SVGIG (reference sequence). DNA for the CDR3: TGTGCCTGGAGTCAGGGGCTCCATACGGGCAATGAGCAGTTCTTC. It is translated as CAWSQGLHTGNEQFF.

Only one count was recorded for this clone. This chain uses TRBV7-3 with TRBJ2-1, with D uncertain. The CDR3 extends over 15 amino acids. Trimming pared 2 bases from V and 3 bases from J, leaving 11 bases between. Per the germline V gene, CDR1 is SGHTA and CDR2 is FQGTGA. DNA of the CDR3: TGTGCCAGCAGCTTAGCTCCCGCAGGCTACAATGAGCAGTTCTTC. Translating it yields CASSLAPAGYNEQFF.

On this clone: The germline gene is not matched at one end of the junction; a read error may be the cause. The J gene is TRBJ2-7, the V gene TRBV7-7; 10 bases agree with TRBD1. Germline V CDR1 and CDR2: SSHAT, FNYEAQ (reference sequence). The CDR3 extends over 14 amino acids. The CDR3 reads CASSPGQGTYEQYF. The CDR3 DNA reads TGTGCTAGCAGCCCGGGACAGGGGACCTACGAGCAGTACTTC.

The rearrangement uses TRBV5-4 and TRBJ2-2; 8 bases align to TRBD2. Losses at the gene ends were 5 bases for V and 5 bases for J; bases not matched to a gene: 14. Germline V gives CDR1 SGHNT, CDR2 YYREEE (reference sequence). CDR3 length equals 17 residues. The CDR3 loop reads CASSLSGGTQWTGELFF. The CDR3 nucleotides read TGTGCCAGCAGTTTAAGCGGGGGCACGCAGTGGACCGGGGAGCTGTTTTTT.

The V call is TRBV4-1, the J call TRBJ2-4, with 9 bases matching TRBD1. The V gene's germline CDR1 is MGHRA and CDR2 YSYEKL. The length of the CDR3 is 14 residues. V shed 2 bases, J shed 5 bases, and the junction held 1 base outside the gene matches. CDR3 loop: CASSQRDRENIQYF. DNA for the CDR3: TGCGCCAGCAGCCAACGGGACAGGGAAAACATTCAGTACTTC.

V usage is TRBV6-5 and J usage is TRBJ1-5, with D tentatively TRBD1 (5 bases). The germline V gene has CDR1 MNHEY and CDR2 SVGAGI. This CDR3 has 13 residues. The germline V and J ends were trimmed by 4 bases and 4 bases, with 8 bases remaining between them. The CDR3 region is CASSWDGNQPQHF. The CDR3, as DNA: TGTGCCAGCAGTTGGGACGGGAATCAGCCCCAGCATTTT.

This chain joins TRBV5-4 and TRBJ2-5, with D perhaps matching TRBD2 (5 bases). The CDR3 is 14 amino acids. CDR1 and CDR2 from the germline V gene are SGHNT and YYREEE (reference sequence). Trimming stripped 3 bases from V and 0 bases from J, with 9 bases between. The DNA of the CDR3 is TGTGCCAGCAGCTCTCCGGGAAACCAAGAGACCCAGTACTTC. It encodes CASSSPGNQETQYF.

The table lists this clone with a count of one. The rearrangement joins TRBV19 to TRBJ2-1, with 11 bases that match TRBD1. In germline, CDR1 is LNHDA, CDR2 SQIVND (reference sequence). Trimming at V came to 6 bases and at J to 7 bases, leaving 8 bases not matched to a gene. The length of the CDR3 is 15 residues. CDR3 sequence (DNA): TGTGCCAGTAGCCTCCGGACAGGGGGCTCGAATGAGCAGTTCTTC. It specifies CASSLRTGGSNEQFF.

The chain recombines TRBV7-9 with TRBJ2-5, with no clear D. Germline loops: CDR1 SEHNR, CDR2 FQNEAQ (reference sequence). The germline V and J ends were trimmed by 0 bases and 2 bases, with 10 bases remaining between them. The CDR3 totals 15 residues. The CDR3 protein is CASSLATIQQETQYF. CDR3 nucleotides: TGTGCCAGCAGCTTAGCAACGATTCAACAAGAGACCCAGTACTTC.

The genes are TRBV5-1 and TRBJ1-2; unclear D gene. V was clipped by 3 bases and J by 0 bases, with 9 bases between them. Looked up from germline, CDR1 is SGHRS and CDR2 is YFSETQ. This CDR3 contains 14 residues. CDR3 sequence (DNA): TGCGCCAGCAGCTACGAAGTCTCTAACTATGGCTACACCTTC. Encoded protein: CASSYEVSNYGYTF.

The rearrangement links TRBV1 to TRBJ1-5; TRBD1, the table's D call, was not compared with the DNA. TRBV1 is noted as a pseudogene. The CDR3 covers 15 residues. The CDR3: CTSSRRGYSNQPQHF. CDR3 sequence (DNA): TGCACCAGCAGCCGCAGGGGTTATAGCAATCAGCCCCAGCATTTT.

J is TRBJ2-1 and V is TRBV7-9; TRBD2 matches at 9 bases. The V gene's germline CDR1 is SEHNR and CDR2 FQNEAQ (reference sequence). J gave up 5 bases and V 6 bases, and 14 bases lay outside the gene matches. The CDR3 sequence is 17 residues long. Here the CDR3 reads CASSHLAGRGTHNEQFF. The CDR3 nucleotides read TGTGCCAGCAGTCATCTAGCGGGAAGAGGGACCCACAATGAGCAGTTCTTC.

The gene calls are TRBV28 and TRBJ1-5; 8 bases agree with TRBD1. The trim removed 5 bases at V and 6 bases at J, leaving 18 bases unmatched. Germline V gene lookup returns CDR1 MDHEN and CDR2 SYDVKM. This CDR3 has 18 amino acids. The CDR3 loop reads CASSPGGRGLRRPQPQHF. The CDR3 DNA reads as TGTGCCAGCAGTCCCGGGGGCAGGGGGCTTAGACGGCCTCAGCCCCAGCATTTT. Variable domain in full (rest from reference TRBV28 and TRBJ1-5): DVKVTQSSRYLVKRTGEKVFLECVQDMDHENMFWYRQDPGLGLRLIYFSYDVKMKEKGDIPEGYSVSREKKERFSLILESASTNQTSMYLCASSPGGRGLRRPQPQHFGDGTRLSIL.

This clone occurred a few times. The chain carries TRBV5-4 and TRBJ2-1, with 9 bases lining up with TRBD1. This CDR3 comprises 15 residues. Per germline, CDR1 SGHNT and CDR2 YYREEE (reference sequence). Trimming cost V 2 bases and J 8 bases; bases outside gene matches: 8. CDR3 in amino acids: CASSFGQGNRYEQFF. The CDR3 DNA is TGTGCCAGCAGCTTTGGACAGGGGAATCGGTATGAGCAGTTCTTC.

The chain employs TRBV28 and TRBJ2-7, with unresolved D. The V gene lost 3 bases and the J gene lost 0 bases, with 15 bases spanning the gap. This CDR3 comprises 16 residues. CDR1 and CDR2 (germline): MDHEN, SYDVKM. In DNA form, the CDR3 reads TGTGCCAGCAGTTTGCTTGGGCATCTGAGCTCCTACGAGCAGTACTTC. This gives the protein CASSLLGHLSSYEQYF.

The chain carries TRBV6-5 and TRBJ2-7, with D possibly being TRBD1 (5 bases). The germline V gene has CDR1 MNHEY and CDR2 SVGAGI. The germline V and J ends were trimmed by 6 bases and 6 bases, with 18 bases remaining between them. The CDR3 loop spans 14 amino acids. The CDR3 coding sequence is TGTGCCAGCAGCAGGGAAACTCGACCGGCCGAGCAGTACTTC. Its protein is CASSRETRPAEQYF.

This clone was detected a few times. The V and J genes are TRBV27 and TRBJ2-1; a possible D gene is TRBD1 (5 bases). The CDR3 has 14 amino acids. Germline V CDR1 and CDR2: MNHEY, SMNVEV (reference sequence). Trimming took off 3 bases at V and 6 bases at J, with 12 bases between the two ends. The CDR3 spells CASSFDPRANEQFF. DNA of the CDR3: TGTGCCAGCAGTTTTGATCCCAGGGCCAATGAGCAGTTCTTC.

The chain couples TRBV6-6 to TRBJ1-1, with 8 bases matching TRBD1. The CDR3 totals 14 residues. The V and J ends lost 6 bases and 6 bases, in that order; junction bases with no gene match: 9. CDR1 and CDR2 from the germline V gene are MNHNY and SVGAGI (reference sequence). The CDR3: CASRHRQGTAEAFF. CDR3 coding DNA: TGTGCCAGCAGGCACAGACAGGGGACAGCTGAAGCTTTCTTT.